The 7 T cell receptor beta chains presented below share a single source sample, sequenced in a study of cytomegalovirus exposure and HLA in healthy donors. This PCR relied on a set of 60 Vbeta primers and 13 Jbeta primers. Sequencing used immunoSEQ multiplex PCR; TCRdb keeps in-frame clones, though not all of them. The table lists about 210,000 clones. The sequencing sample was made of PBMCs. The receptors originated from a woman aged 30 to 39 in good health and CMV-seropositive.

The chain is built from TRBV5-4 and TRBJ2-4, with D possibly being TRBD1 (6 bases). The CDR3 has 17 amino acids. Germline V gene data show CDR1 as SGHNT and CDR2 as YYREEE (reference sequence). The germline V and J ends were trimmed by 4 bases and 0 bases, with 17 bases remaining between them. CDR3 sequence: CASSSSGHLLAKNIQYF. For the CDR3, the DNA is TGTGCCAGCAGCAGCTCGGGACATCTACTAGCCAAAAACATTCAGTACTTC.

This chain links TRBV4-3 with TRBJ2-7; a weak D match, TRBD1 (5 bases). The CDR3 has 16 amino acids. Germline values: CDR1 LGHNA, CDR2 YSLEER. Trimming took 2 bases from V and 0 from J, leaving 14 bases between them. CDR3 in DNA: TGCGCCAGCAGCCAAACGACAGAGGCCAGCTCCTACGAGCAGTACTTC. It codes for CASSQTTEASSYEQYF.

V is TRBV5-8 and J is TRBJ2-1; TRBD2 aligns across 10 bases. Germline values: CDR1 SGHTS, CDR2 YDEGEE. Unmatched junction bases numbered 8, after V lost 1 base and J lost 7 bases. The CDR3 has 16 amino acids. CDR3 sequence (DNA): TGTGCCAGCAGCTTGCGAAAGACTAGCGGGTGGAATGAGCAGTTCTTC. Its protein is CASSLRKTSGWNEQFF.

The chain is built from TRBV2 and TRBJ2-2, with a tentative D call TRBD2 (6 bases). V lost 6 bases to trimming and J lost 5 bases, with 19 bases between them. This CDR3 spans 16 amino acids. Germline V gene lookup returns CDR1 SNHLY and CDR2 FYNNEI. Here the CDR3 reads CASSDPTSSSTGELFF. CDR3 nucleotide sequence: TGTGCCAGCAGCGACCCGACTAGTTCGTCTACCGGGGAGCTGTTTTTT.

This chain joins TRBV5-6 and TRBJ2-1, with 9 positions matching TRBD1. With V trimmed by 4 bases and J by 9 bases, 11 bases remained unmatched. This CDR3 has 15 amino acids. Germline CDR1 and CDR2: SGHDT and YYEEEE. The CDR3 here is CASSPVGQGHSEQFF. CDR3 DNA sequence: TGTGCCAGCAGCCCGGTGGGACAGGGTCATAGTGAGCAGTTCTTC.

The V call is TRBV6-1, the J call TRBJ1-2; tentatively, D is TRBD1 (5 bases). Trimming shortened V by 4 bases and J by 8 bases, and 20 bases separated the two germline ends. This CDR3 comprises 15 residues. Germline loops: CDR1 MNHNS, CDR2 SASEGT. CDR3 residues: CASSAKGRGEGGYTF. CDR3 DNA: TGTGCCAGCAGTGCCAAGGGTAGAGGGGAGGGCGGCTACACCTTC.

Of note for this clone: This sample includes further DNA sequences coding for the same CDR3. The gene calls are TRBV6-6 and TRBJ2-3, with 10 bases identical to TRBD1. V shed 7 bases and J 6 bases; nucleotides not matched to a gene: 10. The V gene's germline CDR1 is MNHNY and CDR2 SVGAGI (reference sequence). This CDR3 is built from 15 residues. CDR3 nucleotides: TGTGCCAGCACCACATGGGACAGGGGAGGGGATACGCAGTATTTT. Translating gives CASTTWDRGGDTQYF.